This T cell receptor (beta chain) was sequenced during a study of blood T cell repertoires in COVID-19. Study summary: Samples of COVID-19 (acute and convalescent) were obtained from the United States, Italy and Spain. From T cells, B-cell-depleted T cells, or PBMCs came the material, which was cDNA or gDNA.

This clone was seen a single time. Germline assignment: CDR1 LGHNT and CDR2 FRNRAP. The CDR3 is 16 residues long. With 6 bases clipped from V and 7 bases from J, the junction kept 12 bases outside the gene matches. The authors' processing: The assay estimated nucleated cells by amplifying reference gene primers. Produced via immunoSEQ multiplex PCR; TCRdb's table is partial and in-frame only. Clone size and the V and J calls come from that table; the DNA yielded D and trimming. The table shows just over 650,000 clones, with about 87% occurring only once. Sequencing was performed on peripheral blood. The sequence was collected from a woman under 30 with acute or convalescent COVID-19. The V and J genes are TRBV12-5 and TRBJ1-4; 9 positions match TRBD1. CDR3 region: CASGPPTTGGLEKLFF. CDR3 nucleotide sequence: TGTGCTAGTGGCCCCCCTACGACAGGGGGGCTTGAAAAACTGTTTTTT.